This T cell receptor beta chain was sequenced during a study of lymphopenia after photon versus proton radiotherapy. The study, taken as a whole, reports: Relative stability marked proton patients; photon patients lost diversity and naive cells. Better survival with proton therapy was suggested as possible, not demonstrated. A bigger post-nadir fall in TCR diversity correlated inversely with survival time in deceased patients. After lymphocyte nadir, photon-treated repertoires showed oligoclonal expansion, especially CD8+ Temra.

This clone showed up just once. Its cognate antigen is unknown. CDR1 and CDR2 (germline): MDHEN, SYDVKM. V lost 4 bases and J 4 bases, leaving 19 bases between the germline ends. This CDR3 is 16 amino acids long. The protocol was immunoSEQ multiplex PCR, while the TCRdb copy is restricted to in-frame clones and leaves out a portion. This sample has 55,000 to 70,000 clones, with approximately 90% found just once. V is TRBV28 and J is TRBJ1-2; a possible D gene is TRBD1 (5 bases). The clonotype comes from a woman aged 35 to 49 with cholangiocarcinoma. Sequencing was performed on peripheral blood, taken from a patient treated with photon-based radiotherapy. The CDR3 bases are TGTGCCAGCAGTTCCACAGGACGGGACGGCATCTATGGCTACACCTTC. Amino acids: CASSSTGRDGIYGYTF.